These 19 T cell receptor beta chains share one sample of origin, sequenced in a study of blood T cells in healthy people across ages. It was with a sample-barcoded 5' primer and a J-beta primer mix that a second PCR of about 6 to 12 cycles was run. TCRdb reanalysed the 5' RACE reads using MiXCR and keeps one entry per CDR3 protein. This sample has fewer than 2,000,000 distinct CDR3 sequences; 30% to 40% occur once, and the top ten carry approximately 10%. Input material: blood. These receptors were collected from a woman under 40 in good health.

V gene TRBV30 combines with J gene TRBJ1-2; D is undetermined. The CDR3 covers 16 residues. Deletions cut 0 bases from V and 0 bases from J, with 14 bases between. CDR1 and CDR2 from the germline V gene are GTSNPN and SVGIG (reference sequence). The CDR3 sequence: CAWSVLSNRANYGYTF. The CDR3 DNA sequence: TGTGCCTGGAGTGTCTTGTCAAATAGAGCTAACTATGGCTACACCTTC.

The chain uses TRBV27 and TRBJ2-7, with TRBD1 identical over 8 bases. Looked up from germline, CDR1 is MNHEY and CDR2 is SMNVEV (reference sequence). V lost 2 bases to trimming and J lost 4 bases; unmatched junction nucleotides: 13. There are 17 residues in the CDR3. The CDR3 region is CASSLKGTGQGPYEQYF. The DNA of the CDR3 is TGTGCCAGCAGTTTAAAGGGCACAGGACAGGGTCCTTACGAGCAGTACTTC.

In this sample, this clonotype turned up a few times. The V and J genes are TRBV5-5 and TRBJ2-1; D perhaps matches TRBD2 (6 bases). Trimming removed 1 base from V and 0 bases from J, with 17 bases in between. The CDR3 extends over 18 amino acids. Looked up from germline, CDR1 is SGHKS and CDR2 is YYEKEE (reference sequence). In nucleotides, the CDR3 is TGTGCCAGCAGCTTGAGGTCTCTAGCGCCTCCCTCCTACAATGAGCAGTTCTTC. Translation: CASSLRSLAPPSYNEQFF.

This clonotype was seen at least ten times. The chain links TRBV7-3 to TRBJ2-3; 7 bases line up with TRBD1. CDR3 length: 16 amino acids. V shed 2 bases, J shed 0 bases, and the junction held 5 bases outside the gene matches. Germline V gene lookup returns CDR1 SGHTA and CDR2 FQGTGA. This CDR3 reads CASSLASDRSTDTQYF. The CDR3 nucleotides are TGTGCCAGCAGCTTAGCCTCGGACAGGAGCACAGATACGCAGTATTTT.

This clonotype showed up just a few times. This chain's CDR3 is CSAIGTPYEQYF. The CDR3, as DNA: TGCAGTGCTATCGGGACCCCATACGAGCAGTACTTC. V is TRBV20-1 and J is TRBJ2-7; D is possibly TRBD1 or TRBD2 (5 bases each). V dropped 4 bases and J dropped 4 bases, with 11 bases sitting between them. This CDR3 is built from 12 residues. The germline gives CDR1 DFQATT, CDR2 SNEGSKA (reference sequence).

This clonotype was seen a few times. V gene TRBV12-3 or TRBV12-4 combines with J gene TRBJ2-7; D not certain. V dropped 5 bases and J dropped 4 bases, with 15 bases sitting between them. CDR3 length equals 14 residues. CDR3 in DNA: TGTGCCAGCAGTACGGTAGGCGGAAGGTACGAGCAGTACTTC. Amino acid sequence: CASSTVGGRYEQYF.

This clonotype was observed a few times. The gene calls are TRBV2 and TRBJ1-6; possibly TRBD1 for D (6 bases). Germline CDR1 and CDR2: SNHLY and FYNNEI. The V end was cut by 1 base, the J end by 7 bases, with 11 bases between. The CDR3 consists of 15 residues. CDR3 sequence: CASSEDRVGNSPLHF. DNA of the CDR3: TGTGCCAGCAGTGAAGACAGGGTTGGCAATTCACCCCTCCACTTT.

The chain joins TRBV28 to TRBJ2-7; 15 nucleotides line up with TRBD2. TRBJ2-5 matches the DNA end more closely, so the J call is doubtful. This CDR3 spans 15 amino acids. CDR1 is MDHEN and CDR2 is SYDVKM in the germline V gene. CDR3 residues: CASRSGTSGGRTQYF. The CDR3 bases are TGTGCCAGCAGGTCCGGGACTAGCGGGGGGAGGACCCAGTACTTC.

This clonotype was detected only a few times. Relative to the germline gene, one junction end is altered; a read error may explain this. The chain links TRBV4-2 to TRBJ2-1; 7 bases line up with TRBD1. CDR3 length: 18 amino acids. Per the germline V gene, CDR1 is LGHNA and CDR2 is YNFKEQ. The CDR3 sequence is CASSQLNRGGRDYNVQFF. In DNA form, the CDR3 reads TGTGCCAGCAGCCAACTGAACAGGGGTGGTCGAGATTACAATGTGCAGTTCTTC.

The chain has TRBV28 and TRBJ1-5, with 10 bases aligning to TRBD1. Germline V gene sequence: CDR1 MDHEN, CDR2 SYDVKM. V lost 5 bases to trimming and J lost 5 bases; unmatched junction nucleotides: 6. The CDR3 sequence is 15 residues long. Here the CDR3 reads CASSLGQGFYQPQHF. DNA of the CDR3: TGTGCCAGCAGTCTGGGACAGGGGTTTTATCAGCCCCAGCATTTT.

The gene calls are TRBV4-1 and TRBJ1-2; 8 positions agree with TRBD1. With 4 bases clipped from V and 8 bases from J, the junction kept 12 bases outside the gene matches. In germline, CDR1 is MGHRA, CDR2 YSYEKL. The CDR3 consists of 15 residues. CDR3: CASSRGTGDGRGYTF. In DNA, the CDR3 is TGCGCCAGCAGCCGAGGGACAGGAGATGGTCGGGGCTACACCTTC.

There are a few counts of this clonotype. V gene TRBV4-1 combines with J gene TRBJ1-2; a possible D gene is TRBD1 (5 bases). V lost 3 bases and J lost 3, with 14 bases in between. The CDR3 length is 15 residues. Germline values: CDR1 MGHRA, CDR2 YSYEKL. CDR3 in amino acids: CASSQTIDSDYGYTF. In nucleotides, the CDR3 is TGCGCCAGCAGCCAGACGATAGACAGCGACTATGGCTACACCTTC.

This clonotype was counted only a few times. This rearrangement joins TRBV29-1 to TRBJ1-1; D is unresolved. Between the trimmed V and J ends, which lost 7 bases and 1 base, there was a span of 16 bases. CDR1 and CDR2 (germline): SQVTM, ANQGSEA. The CDR3 extends over 14 amino acids. The CDR3 is CSADRPPGNTEAFF. CDR3 DNA sequence: TGCAGCGCCGACCGGCCCCCGGGGAACACTGAAGCTTTCTTT.

The chain combines TRBV5-1 with TRBJ2-1; the D gene is possibly TRBD2 (5 bases). V was clipped by 5 bases and J by 2 bases, with 11 bases between them. CDR1 and CDR2 (germline): SGHRS, YFSETQ. There are 14 residues in the CDR3. The CDR3 protein is CASRADQTYNEQFF. DNA of the CDR3: TGCGCCAGCAGAGCGGACCAGACCTACAATGAGCAGTTCTTC.

This clonotype was observed a few times. The chain joins TRBV18 to TRBJ2-7; a possible D gene is TRBD2 (6 bases). Trimming took 4 bases from V and 6 from J, leaving 13 bases between them. CDR3 length: 13 residues. Germline-derived CDR1 and CDR2 are KGHSH and LQKENI. CDR3 DNA sequence: TGTGCCAGCTCACGGGGACTGGACGGCGAGCAGTACTTC. This translates into CASSRGLDGEQYF.

In its sample, this clonotype was seen a few times. The chain has TRBV20-1 and TRBJ1-1, with TRBD1 matching over 8 bases. The CDR3 is made up of 16 amino acids. CDR1 is DFQATT and CDR2 is SNEGSKA in the germline V gene (reference sequence). V dropped 1 base and J dropped 0; count of bases not matched to a gene: 7. CDR3 bases: TGCAGTGCTAGAGCCGGGACAGGTGTCATGAACACTGAAGCTTTCTTT. Its protein is CSARAGTGVMNTEAFF.

The sample holds a few counts of this clonotype. CDR3 loop: CASSSPRTSGRASGVYEQYF. The CDR3 DNA sequence: TGTGCCAGCAGCTCCCCCAGGACTAGCGGGAGGGCGAGCGGTGTTTACGAGCAGTACTTC. The gene calls are TRBV7-2 and TRBJ2-7; TRBD2 matches at 15 bases. The CDR3 totals 20 residues. CDR1 and CDR2 (germline): SGHTA, FQGNSA. V shed 4 bases, J shed 4 bases, and the junction held 17 bases outside the gene matches.

The sample holds a few counts of this clonotype. The genes are TRBV4-1 and TRBJ1-1; D call uncertain. The V end lost 1 base, the J end lost 3 bases, and 12 bases lay between the germline ends. This CDR3 is built from 15 residues. Per germline, CDR1 MGHRA and CDR2 YSYEKL. Here the CDR3 reads CASSQVYGPYTEAFF. DNA of the CDR3: TGCGCCAGCAGCCAAGTCTACGGGCCGTACACTGAAGCTTTCTTT.

Comments on this clonotype: This may be a read error, as it is one base from a much larger clone. The rearrangement uses TRBV28 and TRBJ2-3, with 7 nucleotides matching TRBD2. The CDR3 has 19 amino acids. Germline trimming cut 7 bases from V and 4 bases from J; bases unmatched to any gene: 23. Germline CDR1 MDHEN, CDR2 SYDVKM. In DNA, the CDR3 is TGTGCCAGCATCCGATCTCCCGGGACTGGCGGGAGTGATCCAGATACGCAGTATTTT. This codes for CASIRSPGTGGSDPDTQYF.